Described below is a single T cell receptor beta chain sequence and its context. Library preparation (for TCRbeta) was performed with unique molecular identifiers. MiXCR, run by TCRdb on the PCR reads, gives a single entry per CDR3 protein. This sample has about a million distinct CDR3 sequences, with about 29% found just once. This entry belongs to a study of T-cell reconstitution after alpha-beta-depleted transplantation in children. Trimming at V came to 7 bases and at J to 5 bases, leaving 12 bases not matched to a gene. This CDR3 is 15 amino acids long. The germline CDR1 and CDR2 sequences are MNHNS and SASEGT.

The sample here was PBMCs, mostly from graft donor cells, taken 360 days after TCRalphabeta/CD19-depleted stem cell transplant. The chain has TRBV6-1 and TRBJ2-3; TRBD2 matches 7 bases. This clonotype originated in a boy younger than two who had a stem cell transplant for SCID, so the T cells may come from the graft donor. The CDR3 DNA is TGTGCCAGCACCAAGGGGACTATACCCCAAGATACGCAGTATTTT. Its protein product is CASTKGTIPQDTQYF.